This TCR beta chain was identified in a study of early T cells in non-severe SARS-CoV-2 infection. Trimming shortened V by 5 bases and J by 4 bases, and 8 bases separated the two germline ends. Germline CDR1 reads SGHTA; CDR2 reads FQGNSA. The CDR3 is 13 amino acids. This clonotype has ten or more counts. Individual cDNA molecules each received unique molecular identifiers attached to them. TCRdb re-derived calls from the 5' RACE reads in MiXCR, one entry per CDR3 protein. This table has more than 60,000 distinct CDR3 sequences, 4% to 5.5% appearing once. The chain uses TRBV7-2 and TRBJ2-2; D uncertain. Sample: whole blood. The source is an adult who was a healthcare worker with PCR-confirmed SARS-CoV-2 infection or an uninfected control (not recorded which). Here the CDR3 DNA reads TGTGCCAGCAGCCCCCAGACCACCGGGGAGCTGTTTTTT. Translation: CASSPQTTGELFF.